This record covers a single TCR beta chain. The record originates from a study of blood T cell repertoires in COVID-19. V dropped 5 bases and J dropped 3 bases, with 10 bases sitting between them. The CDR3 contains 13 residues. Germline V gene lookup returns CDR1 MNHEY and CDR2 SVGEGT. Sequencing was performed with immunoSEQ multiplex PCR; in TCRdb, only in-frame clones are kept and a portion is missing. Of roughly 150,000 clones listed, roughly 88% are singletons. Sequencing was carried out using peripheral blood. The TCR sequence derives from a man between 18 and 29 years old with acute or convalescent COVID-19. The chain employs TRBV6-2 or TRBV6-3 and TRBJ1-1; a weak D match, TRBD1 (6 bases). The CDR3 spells CASSPGAYTEAFF. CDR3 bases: TGTGCCAGCAGTCCAGGGGCTTACACTGAAGCTTTCTTT.